This T cell receptor beta chain was found in a study of blood T cell repertoires in COVID-19. Per the original data handling: Estimated nucleated cell counts came from reference gene primer amplification. Here immunoSEQ multiplex PCR was the method, and the copy in TCRdb shows in-frame clones only, minus some. That table gives V, J and clone size, and the DNA gave D and trimming. The table has around 230,000 clones, about 81% seen once; the top ten hold about 9%. The CDR3 has 15 residues. V lost 1 base, J lost 6 bases, and 6 bases stayed unmatched. Germline V lookup: CDR1 SGHNT, CDR2 YYREEE (reference sequence).

The specimen was PBMCs or T cells enriched from blood (not recorded which). The chain joins TRBV5-4 to TRBJ2-1; 8 bases line up with TRBD2. The TCR was taken from a man between 35 and 55 years old who had recovered from COVID-19. CDR3 protein: CASSLSTSVGNEQFF. The CDR3 DNA reads TGTGCCAGCAGCTTGTCGACTAGCGTGGGCAATGAGCAGTTCTTC. Drawing the rest from reference TRBV5-4 and TRBJ2-1, the complete variable domain is ETGVTQSPTHLIKTRGQQVTLRCSSQSGHNTVSWYQQALGQGPQFIFQYYREEENGRGNFPPRFSGLQFPNYSSELNVNALELDDSALYLCASSLSTSVGNEQFFGPGTRLTVL.